Listed below are T cell receptor beta chains from one sample, sequenced in a study of blood T cell repertoires in COVID-19. TCRdb's table, derived via immunoSEQ multiplex PCR, lists solely in-frame clones and lacks some. This table holds 200,000 to 300,000 clones, approximately 88% found once. The source material was peripheral blood. All receptors come from a woman in her twenties or thirties with COVID-19, enrolled during active disease. The CDR3 runs from the conserved cysteine through the conserved F or W. A D gene is named only where the DNA matches it firmly. Rows give clone size only sometimes, using once, few, many, or a class for an expanded clone.

d_gene | j_gene | abundance | v_gene | CDR3nt | CDR3aa
. | TRBJ2-7 | once | TRBV7-2 | TGTGCCAGCAGCTTACGTGGGGGCCCCTACGAGCAGTACTTC | CASSLRGGPYEQYF
. | TRBJ2-2 | . | TRBV7-6 | TGTGCCAGCAGCTTTGAAGGGACATACACCGGGGAGCTGTTTTTT | CASSFEGTYTGELFF
. | TRBJ2-3 | . | TRBV6-6 | . | CASSSSGRGITDTQYF
. | TRBJ2-3 | . | TRBV7-2 | TGTGCCAGCAGCTCCCTAGACTACAGAGATACGCAGTATTTT | CASSSLDYRDTQYF
. | TRBJ2-2 | . | TRBV13 | TGTGCCAGCAGCCTCGGACTAAACACCGGGGAGCTGTTTTTT | CASSLGLNTGELFF
TRBD1 | TRBJ2-5 | . | TRBV2 | TGTGCCAGCAGTGGACGGGACAGGCCTCAAGAGTACACCCAGTACTTC | CASSGRDRPQEYTQYF
TRBD1 | TRBJ2-4 | . | TRBV5-1 | TGCGCCAGCAGCTGGACAGGGGGCTGGACCAAAAACATTCAGTACTTC | CASSWTGGWTKNIQYF
. | TRBJ2-5 | . | TRBV30 | TGTGCCTGGAGTGTAGGCATGGGTAGCCTAGAGACCCAGTACTTC | CAWSVGMGSLETQYF
TRBD1 | TRBJ1-1 | . | TRBV7-9 | TGTGCCAGCAGCTCTAGACAGGGTGGCTCCACTGAAGCTTTCTTT | CASSSRQGGSTEAFF
TRBD1 | TRBJ1-1 | . | TRBV6-2/TRBV6-3 | TGTGCCAGCAGCCCTGTAGGGGGCCCAGAAGCTTTCTTT | CASSPVGGPEAFF
TRBD1 | TRBJ2-2 | . | TRBV6-1 | TGTGCCAGCAGTGAGACAGGGGACCTAGGGGAGCTGTTTTTT | CASSETGDLGELFF
. | TRBJ2-7 | few | TRBV28 | TGTGCCAGCAGCACAAGCTCCTACGAGCAGTACTTC | CASSTSSYEQYF
. | TRBJ2-7 | . | TRBV30 | TGTGCCTGGACCCTCCACCCCCGCGGCCACGAGCAGTACTTC | CAWTLHPRGHEQYF
. | TRBJ1-1 | . | TRBV19 | TGTGCCACCTCTCCCCGGGGGGGGCGGACGGTAAACACTGAAGCTTTCTTT | CATSPRGGRTVNTEAFF
. | TRBJ2-5 | . | TRBV18 | TGTGCCAGCTCACTCAACTTAGACCAAGAGACCCAGTACTTC | CASSLNLDQETQYF
TRBD1 | TRBJ2-7 | . | TRBV10-1 | TGCGCCAGCAGTGATGTAGGGACAGAGAAAGGAGAGCAGTACTTC | CASSDVGTEKGEQYF
TRBD1 | TRBJ2-5 | . | TRBV13 | TGTGCCAGCAGCTACCGACAGGGTCAAGAGACCCAGTACTTC | CASSYRQGQETQYF
. | TRBJ1-6 | few | TRBV6-5 | TGTGCCAGCAGTTACTCGCCAGAATATAATTCACCCCTCCACTTT | CASSYSPEYNSPLHF
TRBD1 | TRBJ1-2 | . | TRBV19 | TGTGCCAGTAGTCTCGGGACAGGGGGCCCCTATGGCTACACCTTC | CASSLGTGGPYGYTF
. | TRBJ2-7 | . | TRBV27 | TGTGCCAGCAGTTTCGGCAGGCTCTACGAGCAGTACTTC | CASSFGRLYEQYF
. | TRBJ1-2 | once | TRBV7-8 | TGTGCCAGCAGCTTAGCGACACCTAACTATGGCTACACCTTC | CASSLATPNYGYTF
. | TRBJ1-4 | . | TRBV19 | TGTGCCAGTAGTCCCTCGGCGGGGAGCGCTGAGTCAAAACTGTTTTTT | CASSPSAGSAESKLFF
TRBD2 | TRBJ2-1 | . | TRBV5-1 | TGCGCCAGCAGCTTAGTCCTAGCGGGGAGGGCTAATTACAATGAGCAGTTCTTC | CASSLVLAGRANYNEQFF
TRBD1 | TRBJ1-6 | . | TRBV7-2 | TGTGCCAGCAGCTCCGTGACAGGGTCCTCACCCCTCCACTTT | CASSSVTGSSPLHF
TRBD1 | TRBJ1-2 | . | TRBV28 | TGTGCCAGCAGCTCGGCCGGGACAGGGGGCGTCGGCTATGGCTACACCTTC | CASSSAGTGGVGYGYTF
. | TRBJ2-5 | . | TRBV5-1 | TGCGCCACCAGTAACACGAGGCAAGAGACCCAGTACTTC | CATSNTRQETQYF
. | TRBJ1-4 | . | TRBV4-1 | TGCGCCAGCAGCGACCGGGAAGGAAAACTGTTTTTT | CASSDREGKLFF